This T cell receptor (beta chain) was observed in a study of OX40 agonist ivuxolimab in advanced cancers. The overall study: In three patients, partial responses were observed, one with hepatocellular carcinoma and two with cutaneous melanoma.

Trimming removed 3 bases from V and 3 bases from J, with 12 bases in between. This CDR3 is built from 15 residues. Germline CDR1 and CDR2: SGHRS and YFSETQ. At cycle 4 day 1, cycle 7 day 1, and baseline, blood was sampled. Repertoires were generated with immunoSEQ multiplex PCR, while TCRdb's copy carries only in-frame clones and drops some. The sample contains tens of thousands of clones, 88% of which appear only once. The specimen was CD4+ or CD8+ T cells sorted from blood, collected in a trial of the OX40 agonist ivuxolimab. The chain couples TRBV5-1 to TRBJ2-2; no definite D call. The receptor was isolated from an adult with an advanced solid tumor such as melanoma, head and neck, liver or kidney cancer. The CDR3 is CASSSPNPDTGELFF. CDR3 sequence (DNA): TGCGCCAGCAGCTCCCCTAATCCAGACACCGGGGAGCTGTTTTTT.